This TCR beta chain stems from a study of OX40 agonist ivuxolimab in advanced cancers. Turning to the study itself: The mean age was approximately 56 years, ranging from roughly 23 to 79, with 82.7% of participants male. Past anti-PD-1, anti-PD-L1 or anti-CTLA-4 therapy was accepted, and 40% to 45% had received some.

Germline values: CDR1 SGHRS, CDR2 YFSETQ. V shed 6 bases and J shed 2 bases, with 16 bases lying between them. CDR3 length: 15 amino acids. Here immunoSEQ multiplex PCR was the method, and the copy in TCRdb shows in-frame clones only, minus some. Of tens of thousands of clones listed, approximately 90% are singletons. The source of this sequence is an adult with an advanced solid tumor such as melanoma, head and neck, liver or kidney cancer. The specimen was CD4+ or CD8+ T cells sorted from blood, collected in a trial of the OX40 agonist ivuxolimab. The V and J genes are TRBV5-1 and TRBJ2-3; maybe TRBD1 (5 bases). CDR3 in amino acids: CASKGAPRLTDTQYF. Here the CDR3 DNA reads TGCGCCAGCAAAGGGGCGCCGAGACTCACAGATACGCAGTATTTT.